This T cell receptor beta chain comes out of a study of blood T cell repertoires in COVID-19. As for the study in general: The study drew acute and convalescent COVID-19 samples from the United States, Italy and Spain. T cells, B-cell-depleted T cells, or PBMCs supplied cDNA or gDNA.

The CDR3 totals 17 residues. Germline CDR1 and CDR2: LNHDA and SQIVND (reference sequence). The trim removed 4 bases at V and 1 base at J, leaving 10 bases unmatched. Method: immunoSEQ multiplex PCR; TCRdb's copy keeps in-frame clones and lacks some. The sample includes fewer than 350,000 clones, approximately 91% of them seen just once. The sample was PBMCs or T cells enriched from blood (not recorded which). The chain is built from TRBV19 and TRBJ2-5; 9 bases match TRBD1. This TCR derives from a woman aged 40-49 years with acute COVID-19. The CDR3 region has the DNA TGTGCCAGTAGTAAAGGGCCGGGACAGGGCTCCCAAGAGACCCAGTACTTC. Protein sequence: CASSKGPGQGSQETQYF.